This T cell receptor beta chain comes out of a study of Ad26.COV2.S vaccination and SARS-CoV-2 variants. Whole-study context: Administration of Ad26.COV2.S was intramuscular, either once or twice 56 days apart. Findings and limits, study-wide: Among vaccine recipients, spike-specific TCR breadth exceeded that of placebo recipients.

The treatment: roughly 18 received Ad26.COV2.S at low or high dose, single or two shots; about five received placebo; per-sample allocation not given. Samples were taken on day 63 after the first vaccine or placebo injection. This clone was detected a few times. The antigen is undetermined. Assay: immunoSEQ multiplex PCR; the TCRdb copy retains only in-frame clones and omits some. The sample records 430,000 or so clones, roughly 87% being singletons. Germline CDR1 and CDR2: MDHEN and SYDVKM. The CDR3 runs 19 residues. The J segment lost 0 bases and the V segment lost 6 bases, leaving 16 bases of the junction unmatched.

The sequence came from a person between 18 and 59 years old who received the Ad26.COV2.S COVID-19 vaccine or a placebo. This rearrangement joins TRBV28 to TRBJ1-5, with TRBD1 identical over 8 bases. The sequencing used peripheral blood, collected in a trial of Ad26.COV2.S vaccine versus placebo. CDR3 sequence (DNA): TGTGCCAGCAGACTATCTTTCCGGGACAGGCAATATAGCAATCAGCCCCAGCATTTT. Encoded protein: CASRLSFRDRQYSNQPQHF.